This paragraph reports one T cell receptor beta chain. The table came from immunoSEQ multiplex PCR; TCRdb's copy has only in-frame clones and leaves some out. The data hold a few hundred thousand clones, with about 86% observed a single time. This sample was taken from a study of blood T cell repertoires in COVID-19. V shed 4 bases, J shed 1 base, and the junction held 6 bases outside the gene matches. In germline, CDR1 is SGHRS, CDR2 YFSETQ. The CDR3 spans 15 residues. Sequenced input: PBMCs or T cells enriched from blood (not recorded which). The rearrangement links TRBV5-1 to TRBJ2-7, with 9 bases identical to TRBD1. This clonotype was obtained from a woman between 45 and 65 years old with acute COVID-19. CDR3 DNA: TGCGCCAGCAGCCCCACAGGGGGCTCTTCCTACGAGCAGTACTTC. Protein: CASSPTGGSSYEQYF. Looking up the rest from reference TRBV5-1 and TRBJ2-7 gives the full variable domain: KAGVTQTPRYLIKTRGQQVTLSCSPISGHRSVSWYQQTPGQGLQFLFEYFSETQRNKGNFPGRFSGRQFSNSRSEMNVSTLELGDSALYLCASSPTGGSSYEQYFGPGTRLTVT.